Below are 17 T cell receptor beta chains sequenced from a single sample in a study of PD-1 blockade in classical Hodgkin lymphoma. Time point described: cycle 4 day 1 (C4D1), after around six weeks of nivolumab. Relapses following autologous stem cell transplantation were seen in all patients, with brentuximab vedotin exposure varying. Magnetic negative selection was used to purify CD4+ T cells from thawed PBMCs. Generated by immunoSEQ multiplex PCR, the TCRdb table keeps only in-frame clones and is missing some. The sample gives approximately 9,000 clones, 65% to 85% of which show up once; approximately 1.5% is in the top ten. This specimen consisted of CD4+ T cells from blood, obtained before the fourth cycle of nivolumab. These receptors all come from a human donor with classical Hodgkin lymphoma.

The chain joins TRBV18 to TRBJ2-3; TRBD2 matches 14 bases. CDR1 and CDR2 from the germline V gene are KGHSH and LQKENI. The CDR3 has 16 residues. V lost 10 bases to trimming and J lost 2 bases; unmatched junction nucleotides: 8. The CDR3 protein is CANAGTSGGNTDTQYF. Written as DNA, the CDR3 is TGTGCCAACGCCGGGACTAGCGGGGGAAACACAGATACGCAGTATTTT.

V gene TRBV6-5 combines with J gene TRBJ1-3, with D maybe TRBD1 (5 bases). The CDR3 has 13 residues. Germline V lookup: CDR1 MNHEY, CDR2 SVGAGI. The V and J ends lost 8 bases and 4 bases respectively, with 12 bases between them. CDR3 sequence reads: CASHPWTGNTIYF. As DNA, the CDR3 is TGTGCCAGCCATCCTTGGACAGGAAACACCATATATTTT.

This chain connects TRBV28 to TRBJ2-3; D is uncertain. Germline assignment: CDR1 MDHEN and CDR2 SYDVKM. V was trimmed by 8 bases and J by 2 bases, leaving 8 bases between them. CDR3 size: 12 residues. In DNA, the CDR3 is TGTGCCAGCTACGAGCCCACAGATACGCAGTATTTT. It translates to CASYEPTDTQYF.

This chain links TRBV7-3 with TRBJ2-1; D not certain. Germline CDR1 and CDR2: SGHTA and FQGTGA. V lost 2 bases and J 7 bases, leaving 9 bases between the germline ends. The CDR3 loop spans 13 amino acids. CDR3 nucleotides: TGTGCCAGCAGCTTACGCTGGCAGAATGAGCAGTTCTTC. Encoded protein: CASSLRWQNEQFF.

DNA for the CDR3: TGTGCCAGCAGCCCTGGGCAGTACTTC. It translates to CASSPGQYF. The chain employs TRBV7-4 and TRBJ2-7, with D unclear. CDR3 length: 9 residues. Trimming shortened V by 5 bases and J by 9 bases, and 5 bases separated the two germline ends. Germline V gene sequence: CDR1 SGHVT, CDR2 SQSDAQ.

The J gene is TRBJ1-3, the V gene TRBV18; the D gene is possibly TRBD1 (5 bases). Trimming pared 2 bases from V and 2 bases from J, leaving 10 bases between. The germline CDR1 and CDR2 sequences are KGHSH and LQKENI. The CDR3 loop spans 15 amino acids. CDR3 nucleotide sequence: TGTGCCAGCTCACCATCGCAACAGGCTGGAAACACCATATATTTT. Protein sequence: CASSPSQQAGNTIYF.

This chain's CDR3 is CASSTGTGGAYGYTF. As DNA, the CDR3 is TGTGCCAGTAGTACAGGGACAGGGGGGGCCTATGGCTACACCTTC. The rearrangement joins TRBV19 to TRBJ1-2; TRBD1 matches at 11 bases. Germline CDR1 and CDR2: LNHDA and SQIVND (reference sequence). Losses at the gene ends were 4 bases for V and 4 bases for J; bases not matched to a gene: 5. This CDR3 is built from 15 residues.

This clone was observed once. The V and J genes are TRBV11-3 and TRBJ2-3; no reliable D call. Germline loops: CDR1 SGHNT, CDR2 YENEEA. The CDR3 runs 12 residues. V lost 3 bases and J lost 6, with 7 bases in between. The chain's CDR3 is CASSLESDTQYF. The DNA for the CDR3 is TGTGCCAGCAGCTTGGAGTCTGATACGCAGTATTTT.

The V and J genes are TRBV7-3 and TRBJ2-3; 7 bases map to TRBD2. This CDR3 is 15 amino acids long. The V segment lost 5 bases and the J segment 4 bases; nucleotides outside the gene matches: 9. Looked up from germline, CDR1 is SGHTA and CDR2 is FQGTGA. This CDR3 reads CASSAGLGIADTQYF. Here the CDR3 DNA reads TGTGCCAGCAGCGCCGGACTAGGCATCGCAGATACGCAGTATTTT.

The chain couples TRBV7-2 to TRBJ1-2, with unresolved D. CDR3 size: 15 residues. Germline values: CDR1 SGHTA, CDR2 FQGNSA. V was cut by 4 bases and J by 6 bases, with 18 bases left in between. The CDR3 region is CASSSDGSILDGYTF. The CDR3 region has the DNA TGTGCCAGCAGCTCAGATGGGTCTATCCTAGATGGCTACACCTTC. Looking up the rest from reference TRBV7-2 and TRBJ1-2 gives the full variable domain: GAGVSQSPSNKVTEKGKDVELRCDPISGHTALYWYRQSLGQGLEFLIYFQGNSAPDKSGLPSDRFSAERTGGSVSTLTIQRTQQEDSAVYLCASSSDGSILDGYTFGSGTRLTVV.

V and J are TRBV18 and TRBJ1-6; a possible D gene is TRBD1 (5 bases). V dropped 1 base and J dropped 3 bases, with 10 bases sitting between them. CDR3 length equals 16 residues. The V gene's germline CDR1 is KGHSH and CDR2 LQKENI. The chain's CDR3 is CASSPREGSYNSPLHF. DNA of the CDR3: TGTGCCAGCTCACCACGTGAGGGGAGCTATAATTCACCCCTCCACTTT.

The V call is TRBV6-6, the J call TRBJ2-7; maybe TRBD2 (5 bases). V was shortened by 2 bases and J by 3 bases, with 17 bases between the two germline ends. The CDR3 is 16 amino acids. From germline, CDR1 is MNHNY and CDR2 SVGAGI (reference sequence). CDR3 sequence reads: CASSYRSVGVNYEQYF. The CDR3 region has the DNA TGTGCCAGCAGTTACCGGAGTGTGGGAGTCAACTACGAGCAGTACTTC.

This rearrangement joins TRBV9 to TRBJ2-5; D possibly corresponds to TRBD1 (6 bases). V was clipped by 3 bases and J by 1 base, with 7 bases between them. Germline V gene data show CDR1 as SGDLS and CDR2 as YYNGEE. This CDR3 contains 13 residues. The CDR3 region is CASSGTAQETQYF. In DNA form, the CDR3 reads TGTGCCAGCAGCGGGACAGCCCAAGAGACCCAGTACTTC.

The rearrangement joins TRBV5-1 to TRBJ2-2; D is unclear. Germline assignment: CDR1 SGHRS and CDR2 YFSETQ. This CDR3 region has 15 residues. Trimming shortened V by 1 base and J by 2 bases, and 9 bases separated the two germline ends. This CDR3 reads CASSLSLRNTGELFF. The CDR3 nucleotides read TGCGCCAGCAGCTTGTCCCTTAGAAACACCGGGGAGCTGTTTTTT.

CDR3 DNA sequence: TGTGCCAGCACGCGGGAGATCGCTGGGGCCAACGTCCTGACTTTC. Protein product: CASTREIAGANVLTF. The chain is built from TRBV2 and TRBJ2-6; TRBD2 matches 7 bases. The CDR3 is 15 amino acids. From germline, CDR1 is SNHLY and CDR2 FYNNEI. The trim removed 7 bases at V and 2 bases at J, leaving 5 bases unmatched.

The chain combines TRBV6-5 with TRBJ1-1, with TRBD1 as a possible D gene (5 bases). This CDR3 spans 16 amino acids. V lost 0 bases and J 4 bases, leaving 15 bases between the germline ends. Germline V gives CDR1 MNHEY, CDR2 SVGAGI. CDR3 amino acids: CASSYSPRGSVTEAFF. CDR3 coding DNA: TGTGCCAGCAGTTACTCACCCCGGGGGTCGGTCACTGAAGCTTTCTTT.

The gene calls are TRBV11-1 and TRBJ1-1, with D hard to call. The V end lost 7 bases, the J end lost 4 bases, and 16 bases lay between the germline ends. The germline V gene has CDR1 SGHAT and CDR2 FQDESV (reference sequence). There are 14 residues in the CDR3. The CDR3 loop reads CASTLLQSSTEAFF. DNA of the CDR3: TGTGCCAGCACCCTTCTGCAGTCGAGCACTGAAGCTTTCTTT.